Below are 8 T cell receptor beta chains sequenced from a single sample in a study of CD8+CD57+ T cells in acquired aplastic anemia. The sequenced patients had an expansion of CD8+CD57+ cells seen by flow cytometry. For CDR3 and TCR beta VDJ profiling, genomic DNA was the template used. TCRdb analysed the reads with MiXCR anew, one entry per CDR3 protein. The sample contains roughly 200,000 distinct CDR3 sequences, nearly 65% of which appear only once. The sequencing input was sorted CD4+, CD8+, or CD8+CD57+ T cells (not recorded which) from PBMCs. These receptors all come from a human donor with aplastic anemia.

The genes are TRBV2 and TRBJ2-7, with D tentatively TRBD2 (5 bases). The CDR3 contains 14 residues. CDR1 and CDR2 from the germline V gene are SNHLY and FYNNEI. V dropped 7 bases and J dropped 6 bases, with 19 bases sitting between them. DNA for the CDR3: TGTGCCAGCATTCTGGTTAGCGCTATGGGCGAGCAGTACTTC. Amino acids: CASILVSAMGEQYF.

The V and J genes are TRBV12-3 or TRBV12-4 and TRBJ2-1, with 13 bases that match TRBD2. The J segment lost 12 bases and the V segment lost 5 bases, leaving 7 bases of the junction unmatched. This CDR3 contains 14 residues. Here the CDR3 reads CASSETSGGAGQFF. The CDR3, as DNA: TGTGCCAGCAGTGAAACTAGCGGGGGGGCCGGGCAGTTCTTC.

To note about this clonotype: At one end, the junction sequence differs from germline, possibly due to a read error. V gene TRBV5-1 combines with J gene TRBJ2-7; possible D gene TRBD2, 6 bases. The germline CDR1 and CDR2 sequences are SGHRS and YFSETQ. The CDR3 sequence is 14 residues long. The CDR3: CASSPEGPGREQYF. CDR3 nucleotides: TGTGCCAGCAGCCCGGAAGGGCCAGGGAGGGAGCAGTACTTC.

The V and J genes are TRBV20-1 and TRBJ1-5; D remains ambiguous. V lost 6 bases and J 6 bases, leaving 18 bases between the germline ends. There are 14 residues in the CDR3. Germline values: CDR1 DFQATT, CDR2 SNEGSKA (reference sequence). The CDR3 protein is CSAPTVGVAQPQHF. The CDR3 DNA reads TGCAGTGCGCCCACCGTTGGAGTGGCTCAGCCCCAGCATTTT.

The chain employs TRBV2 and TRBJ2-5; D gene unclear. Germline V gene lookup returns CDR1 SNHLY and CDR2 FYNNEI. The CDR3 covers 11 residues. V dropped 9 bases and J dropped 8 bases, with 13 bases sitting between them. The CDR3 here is CASTTRETQYF. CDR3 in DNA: TGTGCCAGTACTACCCGAGAAACCCAGTACTTC. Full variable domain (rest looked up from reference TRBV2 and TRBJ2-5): EPEVTQTPSHQVTQMGQEVILRCVPISNHLYFYWYRQILGQKVEFLVSFYNNEISEKSEIFDDQFSVERPDGSNFTLKIRSTKLEDSAMYFCASTTRETQYFGPGTRLLVL.

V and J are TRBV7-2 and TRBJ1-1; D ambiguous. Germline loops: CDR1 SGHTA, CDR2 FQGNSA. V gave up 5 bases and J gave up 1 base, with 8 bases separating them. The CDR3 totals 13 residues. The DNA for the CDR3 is TGTGCCAGCAGCGGATACAAGAACACTGAAGCTTTCTTT. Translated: CASSGYKNTEAFF.

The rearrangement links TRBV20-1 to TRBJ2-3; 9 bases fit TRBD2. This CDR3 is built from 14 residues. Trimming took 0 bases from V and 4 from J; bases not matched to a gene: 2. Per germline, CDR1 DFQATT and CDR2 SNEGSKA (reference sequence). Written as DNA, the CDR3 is TGCAGTGCTAGAGAGGTAGCGGGAGCAGATACGCAGTATTTT. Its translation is CSAREVAGADTQYF.

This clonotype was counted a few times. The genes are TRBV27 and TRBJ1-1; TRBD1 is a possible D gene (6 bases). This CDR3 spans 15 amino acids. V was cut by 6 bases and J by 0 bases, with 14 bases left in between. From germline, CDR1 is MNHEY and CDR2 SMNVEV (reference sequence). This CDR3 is CASSSTGFMNTEAFF. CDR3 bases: TGTGCCAGCAGCTCAACAGGGTTTATGAACACTGAAGCTTTCTTT.